This TCR beta chain stems from a study of cytomegalovirus exposure and HLA in healthy donors. This clone was seen more than once but under ten times. Its target is unknown. Overall study findings and caveats: An ancestry cluster, one associated with Asian ancestry, reportedly showed fewer N-insertions than the approximately 670-donor mean in a later analysis.

PCR amplification relied on 60 Vbeta primers (plus 13 Jbeta primers). The data were produced by immunoSEQ multiplex PCR, yet TCRdb's version contains in-frame clones alone and is incomplete. The sample includes about 150,000 clones, about 82% of them seen just once. Sample: PBMCs. This TCR was sampled from a male donor in good health and CMV-seronegative.

The CDR3 sequence is CASSSSGGAPYEQYF. The CDR3 DNA reads TGTGCCAGCAGCTCCTCAGGGGGCGCCCCCTACGAGCAGTACTTC. This sequence joins TRBV5-6 and TRBJ2-7; TRBD1 agrees at 8 bases. The CDR3 covers 15 residues. CDR1 SGHDT and CDR2 YYEEEE come from the germline V gene. J was trimmed by 2 bases and V by 3 bases; bases with no gene match: 7.